This T cell receptor (beta chain) was captured by sequencing in a study of cytomegalovirus exposure and HLA in healthy donors. CDR1 LNHDA and CDR2 SQIVND come from the germline V gene (reference sequence). V was shortened by 1 base and J by 7 bases, with 8 bases between the two germline ends. The CDR3 consists of 13 residues. PCR amplification relied on 60 Vbeta primers (plus 13 Jbeta primers). How the authors handled the data: Unique TCR beta chains numbered approximately 80 million in a later analysis, with roughly 11 million shared. Method: immunoSEQ multiplex PCR; TCRdb's copy keeps in-frame clones and lacks some. That table supplies the V and J calls and clone size; D and trimming were determined from the DNA. The sample table includes approximately 80,000 clones.

Sequenced input: PBMCs. The TCR sequence derives from a man between 18 and 29 years old in good health and CMV-seropositive. The chain has TRBV19 and TRBJ2-4, with a weak D call TRBD1 (5 bases). Written as DNA, the CDR3 is TGTGCCAGTAGTATAGCCCCAGGGAACATTCAGTACTTC. Translation: CASSIAPGNIQYF.